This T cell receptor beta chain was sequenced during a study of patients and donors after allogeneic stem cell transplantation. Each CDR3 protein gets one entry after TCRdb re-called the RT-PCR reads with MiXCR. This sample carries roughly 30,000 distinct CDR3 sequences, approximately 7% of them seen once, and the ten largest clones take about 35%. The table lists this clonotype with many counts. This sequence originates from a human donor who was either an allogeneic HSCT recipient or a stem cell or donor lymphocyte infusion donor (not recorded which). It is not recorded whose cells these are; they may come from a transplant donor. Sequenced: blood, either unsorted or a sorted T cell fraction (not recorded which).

This chain's CDR3 is CASDDTGYEQYF. In DNA, the CDR3 is TGTGCCAGCGATGACACCGGCTACGAGCAGTACTTC. The V call is TRBV28, the J call TRBJ2-7; D is ambiguous. Trimming pared 8 bases from V and 3 bases from J, leaving 11 bases between. The germline V gene has CDR1 MDHEN and CDR2 SYDVKM. The length of the CDR3 is 12 residues.